The 6 T cell receptor beta chains below come from one sample, sequenced in a study of cytomegalovirus exposure and HLA in healthy donors. Repertoires were generated with immunoSEQ multiplex PCR, while TCRdb's copy carries only in-frame clones and drops some. The table records 150,000 to 160,000 clones, 80% to 90% of them present only once. What was sequenced was PBMCs. These receptors all come from a man between 18 and 29 years old in good health and CMV-seropositive.

The chain combines TRBV5-1 with TRBJ1-3; maybe TRBD1 (6 bases). Germline-derived CDR1 and CDR2 are SGHRS and YFSETQ. CDR3 length: 15 residues. V lost 0 bases and J lost 4, with 11 bases in between. The CDR3 sequence: CASSLAAGAGNTIYF. CDR3 nucleotide sequence: TGCGCCAGCAGCTTGGCGGCGGGGGCCGGAAACACCATATATTTT. Complete variable domain (other parts from reference TRBV5-1 and TRBJ1-3): KAGVTQTPRYLIKTRGQQVTLSCSPISGHRSVSWYQQTPGQGLQFLFEYFSETQRNKGNFPGRFSGRQFSNSRSEMNVSTLELGDSALYLCASSLAAGAGNTIYFGEGSWLTVV.

This clone was detected once. The chain is built from TRBV6-5 and TRBJ2-5; 9 bases line up with TRBD2. Germline lookup yields CDR1 MNHEY and CDR2 SVGAGI. The CDR3 consists of 14 residues. V shed 2 bases and J 4 bases; nucleotides not matched to a gene: 2. The CDR3 reads CASSYGGGAETQYF. The CDR3 DNA sequence: TGTGCCAGCAGTTACGGCGGGGGGGCAGAGACCCAGTACTTC.

In its sample, this clone was seen many times. The J gene is TRBJ1-1, the V gene TRBV25-1, with D unresolved. The CDR3 is made up of 12 amino acids. Germline V lookup: CDR1 MGHDK, CDR2 SYGVNS. Trimming left V 2 bases short and J 3 bases short, with 4 bases between. The CDR3 loop reads CASSERDTEAFF. CDR3 coding DNA: TGTGCCAGCAGTGAACGTGACACTGAAGCTTTCTTT.

The chain combines TRBV5-8 with TRBJ2-1, with 7 bases identical to TRBD2. The CDR3 is 13 amino acids. V shed 7 bases and J 7 bases; nucleotides not matched to a gene: 8. Germline V gives CDR1 SGHTS, CDR2 YDEGEE. For the CDR3, the DNA is TGTGCCAGCTGCCGGTGGGGGGGGAATGAGCAGTTCTTC. This encodes CASCRWGGNEQFF.

This chain joins TRBV7-8 and TRBJ1-3; possibly TRBD1 for D (5 bases). Germline V gene sequence: CDR1 SGHVS, CDR2 FQNEAQ. The CDR3 length is 15 residues. Trimming left V 2 bases short and J 4 bases short, with 12 bases between. CDR3 in amino acids: CASSLRQKDGNTIYF. CDR3 sequence (DNA): TGTGCCAGCAGCTTACGACAGAAGGACGGAAACACCATATATTTT.

The chain employs TRBV6-1 and TRBJ1-1, with D unclear. The germline V gene has CDR1 MNHNS and CDR2 SASEGT. The germline V and J ends were trimmed by 2 bases and 5 bases, with 18 bases remaining between them. This CDR3 region has 16 residues. DNA of the CDR3: TGTGCCAGCAGTGAATCGGCGGAGGCTCCGGGAACTGAAGCTTTCTTT. It translates to CASSESAEAPGTEAFF.